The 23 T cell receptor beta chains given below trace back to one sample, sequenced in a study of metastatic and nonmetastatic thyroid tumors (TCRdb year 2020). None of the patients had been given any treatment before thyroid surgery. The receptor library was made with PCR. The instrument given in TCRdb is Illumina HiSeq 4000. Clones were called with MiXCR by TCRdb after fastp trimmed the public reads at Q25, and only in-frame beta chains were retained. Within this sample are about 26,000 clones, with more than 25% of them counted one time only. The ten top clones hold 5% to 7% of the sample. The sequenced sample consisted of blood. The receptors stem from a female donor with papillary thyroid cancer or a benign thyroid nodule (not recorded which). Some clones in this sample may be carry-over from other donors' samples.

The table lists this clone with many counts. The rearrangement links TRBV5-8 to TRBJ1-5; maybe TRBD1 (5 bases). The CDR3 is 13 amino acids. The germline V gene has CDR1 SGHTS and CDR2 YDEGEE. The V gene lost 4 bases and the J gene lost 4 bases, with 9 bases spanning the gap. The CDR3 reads CASSRDLNQPQHF. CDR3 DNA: TGTGCCAGCAGCAGGGACCTTAATCAGCCCCAGCATTTT.

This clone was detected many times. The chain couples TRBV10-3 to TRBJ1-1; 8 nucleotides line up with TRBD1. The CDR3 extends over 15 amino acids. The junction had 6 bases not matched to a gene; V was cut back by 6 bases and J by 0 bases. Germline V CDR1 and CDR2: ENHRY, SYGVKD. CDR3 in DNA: TGTGCCATCAGAGGACAGGGTCGGGTGAACACTGAAGCTTTCTTT. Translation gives CAIRGQGRVNTEAFF.

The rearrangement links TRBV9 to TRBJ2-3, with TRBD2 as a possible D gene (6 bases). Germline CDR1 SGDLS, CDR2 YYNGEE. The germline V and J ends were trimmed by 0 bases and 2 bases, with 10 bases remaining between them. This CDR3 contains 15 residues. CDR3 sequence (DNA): TGTGCCAGCAGCGTAGGTAGCGGAGACACAGATACGCAGTATTTT. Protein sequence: CASSVGSGDTDTQYF. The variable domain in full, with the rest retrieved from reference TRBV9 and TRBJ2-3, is DSGVTQTPKHLITATGQRVTLRCSPRSGDLSVYWYQQSLDQGLQFLIQYYNGEERAKGNILERFSAQQFPDLHSELNLSSLELGDSALYFCASSVGSGDTDTQYFGPGTRLTVL.

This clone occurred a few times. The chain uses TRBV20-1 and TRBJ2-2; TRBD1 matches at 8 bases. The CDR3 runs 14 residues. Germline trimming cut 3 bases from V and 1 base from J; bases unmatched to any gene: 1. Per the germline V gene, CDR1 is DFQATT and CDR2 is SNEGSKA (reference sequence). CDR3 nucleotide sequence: TGCAGTGCTAGCGGACAGGGGAACACCGGGGAGCTGTTTTTT. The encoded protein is CSASGQGNTGELFF.

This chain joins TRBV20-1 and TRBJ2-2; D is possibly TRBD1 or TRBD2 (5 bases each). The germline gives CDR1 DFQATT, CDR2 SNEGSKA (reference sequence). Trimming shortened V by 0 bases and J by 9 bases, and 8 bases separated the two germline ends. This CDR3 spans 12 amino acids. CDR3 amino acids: CSARDGGRELFF. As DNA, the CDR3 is TGCAGTGCTAGAGATGGGGGAAGGGAGCTGTTTTTT.

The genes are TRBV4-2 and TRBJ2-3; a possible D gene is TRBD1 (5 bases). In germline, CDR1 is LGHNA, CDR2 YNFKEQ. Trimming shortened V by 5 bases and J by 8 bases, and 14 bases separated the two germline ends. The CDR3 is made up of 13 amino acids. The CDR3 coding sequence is TGTGCCAGCAGCGACAGAACTACTGGTACGCAGTATTTT. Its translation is CASSDRTTGTQYF.

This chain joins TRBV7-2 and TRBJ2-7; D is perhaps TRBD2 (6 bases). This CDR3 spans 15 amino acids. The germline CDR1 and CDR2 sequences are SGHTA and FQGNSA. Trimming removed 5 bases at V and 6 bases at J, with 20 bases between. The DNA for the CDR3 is TGTGCCAGCAGCCCGAAAGCTGGAGGGCCGTGCGAGCAGTACGTC. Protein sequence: CASSPKAGGPCEQYV.

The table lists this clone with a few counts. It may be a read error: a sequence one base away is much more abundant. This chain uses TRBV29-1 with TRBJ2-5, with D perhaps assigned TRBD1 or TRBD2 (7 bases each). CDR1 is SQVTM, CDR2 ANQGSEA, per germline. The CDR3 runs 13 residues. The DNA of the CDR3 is TGCAGCGTCACCTCAGCAGGGGGGGAGACCGAGTACTTC. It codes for CSVTSAGGETEYF.

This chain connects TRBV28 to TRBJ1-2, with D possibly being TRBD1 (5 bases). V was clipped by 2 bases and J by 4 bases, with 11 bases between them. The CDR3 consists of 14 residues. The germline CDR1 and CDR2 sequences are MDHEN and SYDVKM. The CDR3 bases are TGTGCCAGCAGTTTACCCGACGGGGGCTATGGCTACACCTTC. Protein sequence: CASSLPDGGYGYTF.

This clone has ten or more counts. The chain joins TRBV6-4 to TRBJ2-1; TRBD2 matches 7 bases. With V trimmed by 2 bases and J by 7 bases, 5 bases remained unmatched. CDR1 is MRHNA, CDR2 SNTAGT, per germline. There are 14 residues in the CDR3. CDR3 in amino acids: CASSDGAGGNEQFF. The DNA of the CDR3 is TGTGCCAGCAGTGACGGTGCCGGGGGGAATGAGCAGTTCTTC.

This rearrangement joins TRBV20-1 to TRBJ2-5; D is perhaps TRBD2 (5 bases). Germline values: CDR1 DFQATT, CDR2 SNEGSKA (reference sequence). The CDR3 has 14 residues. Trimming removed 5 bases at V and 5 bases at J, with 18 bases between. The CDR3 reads CSAPETGLGETQYF. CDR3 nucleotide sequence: TGCAGTGCTCCCGAAACGGGGTTAGGTGAGACCCAGTACTTC.

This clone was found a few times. CDR3: CASSLGYTSTDTQYF. CDR3 DNA sequence: TGTGCCAGCAGTTTAGGTTATACTAGCACAGATACGCAGTATTTT. This sequence joins TRBV12-3 or TRBV12-4 and TRBJ2-3, with D unresolved. V lost 1 base, J lost 0 bases, and 8 bases lay in between. The CDR3 contains 15 residues.

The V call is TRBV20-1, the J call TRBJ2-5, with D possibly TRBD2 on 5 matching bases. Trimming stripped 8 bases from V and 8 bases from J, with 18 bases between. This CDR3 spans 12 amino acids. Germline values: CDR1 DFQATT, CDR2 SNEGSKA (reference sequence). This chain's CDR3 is CSPGGSLHTQYF. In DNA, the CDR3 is TGCAGTCCTGGAGGATCTCTTCATACCCAGTACTTC.

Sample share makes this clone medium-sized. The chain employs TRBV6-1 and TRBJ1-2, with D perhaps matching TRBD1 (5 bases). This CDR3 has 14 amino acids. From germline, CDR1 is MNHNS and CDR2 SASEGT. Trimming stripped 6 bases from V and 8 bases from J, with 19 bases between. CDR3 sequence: CASSPTGGVKGYTF. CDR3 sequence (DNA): TGTGCCAGCAGCCCCACGGGGGGAGTTAAGGGCTACACCTTC.

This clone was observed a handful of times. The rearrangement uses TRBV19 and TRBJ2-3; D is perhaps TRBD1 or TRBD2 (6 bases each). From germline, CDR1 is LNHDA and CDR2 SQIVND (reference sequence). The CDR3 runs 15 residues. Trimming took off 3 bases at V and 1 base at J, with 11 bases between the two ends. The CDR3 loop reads CASSMWGAGTDTQYF. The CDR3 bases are TGTGCCAGTAGTATGTGGGGGGCGGGCACAGATACGCAGTATTTT.

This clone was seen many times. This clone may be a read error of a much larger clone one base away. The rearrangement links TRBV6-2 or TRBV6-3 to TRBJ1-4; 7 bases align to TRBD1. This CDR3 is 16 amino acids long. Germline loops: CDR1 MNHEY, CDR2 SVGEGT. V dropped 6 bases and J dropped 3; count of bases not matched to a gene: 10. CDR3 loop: CASSPGQGEPNEKLFF. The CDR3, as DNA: TGTGCCAGCAGCCCCGGGCAGGGGGAGCCTAATGAAAAACTGTTTTTT.

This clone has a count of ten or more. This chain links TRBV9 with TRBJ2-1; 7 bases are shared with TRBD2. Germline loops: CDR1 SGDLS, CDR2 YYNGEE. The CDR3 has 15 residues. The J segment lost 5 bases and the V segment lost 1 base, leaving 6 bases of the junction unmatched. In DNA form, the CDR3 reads TGTGCCAGCAGCGTACGTGCGGGAGCCAACAATGAGCAGTTCTTC. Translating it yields CASSVRAGANNEQFF.

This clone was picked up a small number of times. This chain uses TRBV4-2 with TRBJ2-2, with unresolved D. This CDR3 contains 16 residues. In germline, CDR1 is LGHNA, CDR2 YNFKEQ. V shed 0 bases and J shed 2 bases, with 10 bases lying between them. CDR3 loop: CASSQEARHNTGELFF. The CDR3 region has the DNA TGTGCCAGCAGCCAAGAGGCTAGACATAACACCGGGGAGCTGTTTTTT.

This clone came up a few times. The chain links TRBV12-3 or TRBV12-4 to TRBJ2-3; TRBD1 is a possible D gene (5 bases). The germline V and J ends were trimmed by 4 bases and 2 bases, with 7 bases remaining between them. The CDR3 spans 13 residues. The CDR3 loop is CASSSRVTDTQYF. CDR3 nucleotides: TGTGCCAGCAGTTCCAGGGTCACAGATACGCAGTATTTT.

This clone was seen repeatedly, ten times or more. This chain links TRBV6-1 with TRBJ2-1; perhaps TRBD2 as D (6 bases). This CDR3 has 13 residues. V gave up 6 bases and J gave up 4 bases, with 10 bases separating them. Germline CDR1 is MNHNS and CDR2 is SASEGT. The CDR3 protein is CASRGRDYNEQFF. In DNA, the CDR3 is TGTGCCAGCAGGGGGCGGGATTACAATGAGCAGTTCTTC.

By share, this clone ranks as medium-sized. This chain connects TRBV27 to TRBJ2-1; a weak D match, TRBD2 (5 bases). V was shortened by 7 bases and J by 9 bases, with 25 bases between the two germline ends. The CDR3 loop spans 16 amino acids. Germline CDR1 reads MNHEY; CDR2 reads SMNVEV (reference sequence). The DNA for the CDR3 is TGTGCCAGCATAACCCTCGGGGTGTCGGATAGTGTTGAGCAGTTCTTC. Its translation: CASITLGVSDSVEQFF.

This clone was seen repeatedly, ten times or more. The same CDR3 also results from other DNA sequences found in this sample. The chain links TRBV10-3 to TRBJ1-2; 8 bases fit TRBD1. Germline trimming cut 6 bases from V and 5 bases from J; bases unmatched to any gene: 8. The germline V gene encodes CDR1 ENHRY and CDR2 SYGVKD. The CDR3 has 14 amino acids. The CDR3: CAIRLDRDLYGYTF. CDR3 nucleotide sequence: TGTGCCATCAGATTGGACAGGGATCTGTATGGCTACACCTTC.

The CDR3 DNA follows: TGTGCCAGCAGATCATCGGGATCCTACAATGAGCAGTTCTTC. Translating it yields CASRSSGSYNEQFF. The chain carries TRBV7-9 and TRBJ2-1, with a possible D match to TRBD2 (5 bases). Per germline, CDR1 SEHNR and CDR2 FQNEAQ (reference sequence). Trimming pared 6 bases from V and 1 base from J, leaving 10 bases between. The CDR3 extends over 14 amino acids.